The present TCR beta chain was sequenced within a study of blood T cell repertoires in COVID-19. Study-wide background: Specimens from acute and convalescent COVID-19 originated in the United States, Italy and Spain. T cells, B-cell-depleted T cells, or PBMCs provided the cDNA or gDNA that served as material.

This clone was counted ten times or more. Authors' methods: For nucleated cells, counts were estimated from reference gene primer amplification. The data were produced by immunoSEQ multiplex PCR, yet TCRdb's version contains in-frame clones alone and is incomplete. V, J and clone size are taken as reported in that table, and D and trimming were inferred from the DNA itself. Of around 160,000 clones in the sample, 80% were seen once. Trimming shortened V by 5 bases and J by 5 bases, and 10 bases separated the two germline ends. The CDR3 contains 13 residues. The sequence derives from a man in his 60s with active or convalescent COVID-19. J is TRBJ1-5 and V is TRBV12-3 or TRBV12-4; the D gene is possibly TRBD1 (6 bases). Sequencing was performed on peripheral blood. CDR3 sequence reads: CASSIQGDQPQHF. CDR3 nucleotide sequence: TGTGCCAGCAGTATACAGGGCGATCAGCCCCAGCATTTT.